This entry lists 21 T cell receptor beta chains sequenced from one sample in a study of T cell responses to AZD1222 COVID-19 vaccine. The assay was immunoSEQ multiplex PCR, and TCRdb's table has in-frame clones only and misses some. The sample has approximately 190,000 clones, approximately 91% seen once. The sample here was peripheral blood, taken on day 0 of AZD1222 vaccination. The source is an adult in good health.

The CDR3 DNA follows: TGTGCCAGCAGTTCGCGGACCAATTTCGACTACGAGCAGTACTTC. It is translated as CASSSRTNFDYEQYF. The chain is built from TRBV27 and TRBJ2-7; D unresolved. V was cut by 4 bases and J by 3 bases, with 16 bases left in between. The CDR3 loop spans 15 amino acids. The germline V gene encodes CDR1 MNHEY and CDR2 SMNVEV (reference sequence).

The V gene is TRBV6-5, the J gene TRBJ1-6; D is possibly TRBD1 (5 bases). The CDR3 runs to 14 residues. Germline V gene sequence: CDR1 MNHEY, CDR2 SVGAGI. Trimming removed 6 bases at V and 4 bases at J, with 10 bases between. Here the CDR3 DNA reads TGTGCCAGCAGGTTCCAGGGTTATAATTCACCCCTCCACTTT. It specifies CASRFQGYNSPLHF.

This clone was found once. The chain couples TRBV6-1 to TRBJ2-3; 11 bases fit TRBD2. V shed 4 bases, J shed 1 base, and the junction held 10 bases outside the gene matches. Germline values: CDR1 MNHNS, CDR2 SASEGT. This CDR3 has 18 amino acids. The CDR3 sequence: CASSVTSGGAIRTDTQYF. In DNA form, the CDR3 reads TGTGCCAGCAGTGTCACTAGCGGGGGCGCAATACGCACAGATACGCAGTATTTT.

The chain carries TRBV10-3 and TRBJ2-5; 8 bases match TRBD2. Germline assignment: CDR1 ENHRY and CDR2 SYGVKD. V gave up 10 bases and J gave up 5 bases; unmatched junction bases: 12. This CDR3 has 14 amino acids. As DNA, the CDR3 is TGTGCCACCGGGGGGGAAGCGGGACACGAGACCCAGTACTTC. As protein: CATGGEAGHETQYF.

The V and J genes are TRBV5-1 and TRBJ1-5; tentative D call: TRBD1 (5 bases). The CDR3 length is 14 residues. Germline lookup yields CDR1 SGHRS and CDR2 YFSETQ. Deletions cut 0 bases from V and 3 bases from J, with 7 bases between. CDR3 in DNA: TGCGCCAGCAGCTTGGGGGGCCACAATCAGCCCCAGCATTTT. This encodes CASSLGGHNQPQHF. Full variable domain (outside the CDR3, taken from reference TRBV5-1 and TRBJ1-5): KAGVTQTPRYLIKTRGQQVTLSCSPISGHRSVSWYQQTPGQGLQFLFEYFSETQRNKGNFPGRFSGRQFSNSRSEMNVSTLELGDSALYLCASSLGGHNQPQHFGDGTRLSIL.

The genes are TRBV2 and TRBJ2-7, with 8 nucleotides matching TRBD2. This CDR3 spans 14 amino acids. After removal of 4 bases from V and 2 bases from J, the junction contained 4 bases not matched to a gene. The V gene's germline CDR1 is SNHLY and CDR2 FYNNEI. CDR3 region: CASSVPGLAYEQYF. For the CDR3, the DNA is TGTGCCAGCAGTGTTCCGGGACTAGCCTACGAGCAGTACTTC.

The J gene is TRBJ1-1, the V gene TRBV11-2; D is ambiguous. Germline assignment: CDR1 SGHAT and CDR2 FQNNGV. The V gene lost 7 bases and the J gene lost 4 bases, with 13 bases spanning the gap. This CDR3 has 13 amino acids. The CDR3 nucleotides are TGTGCCAGCACCCCACTTCTGAGCACTGAAGCTTTCTTT. It translates to CASTPLLSTEAFF.

This chain joins TRBV27 and TRBJ1-2; 8 bases agree with TRBD1. This CDR3 is 13 amino acids long. Germline V gives CDR1 MNHEY, CDR2 SMNVEV (reference sequence). V was clipped by 2 bases and J by 8 bases; unmatched bases: 4. CDR3 DNA sequence: TGTGCCAGCAGTTTACAGGGGGCAGGGGGCTACACCTTC. It is translated as CASSLQGAGGYTF.

The J gene is TRBJ1-2, the V gene TRBV3-1 (or the pseudogene TRBV3-2); D remains ambiguous. The CDR3 runs to 14 residues. Trimming stripped 3 bases from V and 6 bases from J, with 14 bases between. Germline V CDR1 and CDR2: LGHDT, YNNKEL (reference sequence). The CDR3 DNA is TGTGCCAGCAGCCAGGCCGTGGAGGCGCATGGCTACACCTTC. Translating it yields CASSQAVEAHGYTF.

V and J are TRBV9 and TRBJ2-7; possible D gene TRBD1, 5 bases. The CDR3 consists of 16 residues. The V gene lost 0 bases and the J gene lost 5 bases, with 18 bases spanning the gap. Germline loops: CDR1 SGDLS, CDR2 YYNGEE. CDR3 in DNA: TGTGCCAGCAGCGTAGATGGCAGGGCCCTAATGGACGAGCAGTACTTC. Its translation is CASSVDGRALMDEQYF.

In its sample, this clone was seen a few times. The V and J genes are TRBV6-6 and TRBJ2-7, with D unclear. This CDR3 is 13 amino acids long. From germline, CDR1 is MNHNY and CDR2 SVGAGI (reference sequence). V was trimmed by 8 bases and J by 5 bases, leaving 16 bases between them. The CDR3 protein is CASGLGVSNEQYF. CDR3 sequence (DNA): TGTGCCAGCGGTCTTGGGGTTTCCAACGAGCAGTACTTC.

Note on this clone: Other DNA sequences in the same sample also yield this CDR3. V and J are TRBV3-1 (or the pseudogene TRBV3-2) and TRBJ1-1, with a tentative D call TRBD1 (6 bases). Germline CDR1 and CDR2: LGHDT and YNNKEL (reference sequence). The CDR3 is 13 amino acids. V was clipped by 4 bases and J by 1 base, with 7 bases between them. CDR3 region: CASSLGQNTEAFF. The CDR3 nucleotides are TGTGCCAGCAGCCTGGGACAGAACACTGAAGCTTTCTTT.

The V call is TRBV27, the J call TRBJ1-1, with TRBD1 identical over 8 bases. The CDR3 contains 16 residues. The V gene's germline CDR1 is MNHEY and CDR2 SMNVEV (reference sequence). V lost 5 bases to trimming and J lost 0 bases; unmatched junction nucleotides: 8. CDR3 in amino acids: CASSAIGQGVNTEAFF. The CDR3 coding sequence is TGTGCCAGCAGTGCTATAGGACAGGGTGTGAACACTGAAGCTTTCTTT.

V is TRBV24-1 and J is TRBJ2-3, with 9 bases lining up with TRBD1. The germline V gene has CDR1 KGHDR and CDR2 SFDVKD. J lost 6 bases, V lost 3 bases, and 6 bases had no gene match. This CDR3 spans 15 amino acids. CDR3 DNA sequence: TGTGCCACCAGTGATCTTGGGACAGGGCCCGATACGCAGTATTTT. Amino acids: CATSDLGTGPDTQYF.

This chain uses TRBV4-3 with TRBJ1-5; no firm D call. V was trimmed by 4 bases and J by 0 bases, leaving 10 bases between them. Germline lookup yields CDR1 LGHNA and CDR2 YSLEER. The CDR3 is made up of 15 amino acids. Here the CDR3 DNA reads TGCGCCAGCAGCCGCGCGTGGGATAGCAATCAGCCCCAGCATTTT. Amino acid sequence: CASSRAWDSNQPQHF.

This clone was observed a few times. This chain joins TRBV24-1 and TRBJ2-5, with 7 bases that match TRBD2. CDR1 and CDR2 (germline): KGHDR, SFDVKD. V dropped 3 bases and J dropped 5; count of bases not matched to a gene: 2. This CDR3 is 13 amino acids long. The CDR3 nucleotides read TGTGCCACCAGTGATGCGGGAGAGGAGACCCAGTACTTC. Translation: CATSDAGEETQYF.

The chain couples TRBV15 to TRBJ2-4; 10 nucleotides match TRBD1. Germline V lookup: CDR1 LNHNV, CDR2 YYDKDF (reference sequence). After removal of 0 bases from V and 1 base from J, the junction contained 6 bases not matched to a gene. The CDR3 consists of 18 residues. The CDR3 nucleotides are TGTGCCACCAGCAGAGACGGGACAGGGGTAGGGGCCAAAAACATTCAGTACTTC. Amino acids: CATSRDGTGVGAKNIQYF. Complete variable domain (other parts from reference TRBV15 and TRBJ2-4): DAMVIQNPRYQVTQFGKPVTLSCSQTLNHNVMYWYQQKSSQAPKLLFHYYDKDFNNEADTPDNFQSRRPNTSFCFLDIRSPGLGDTAMYLCATSRDGTGVGAKNIQYFGAGTRLSVL.

V and J are TRBV6-2 or TRBV6-3 and TRBJ2-5; a possible D gene is TRBD2 (7 bases). V was cut by 6 bases and J by 3 bases, with 17 bases left in between. CDR1 is MNHEY, CDR2 SVGEGT, per germline. The CDR3 length is 15 residues. CDR3 coding DNA: TGTGCCAGCAGCGGCCGCGGGGGCGTTAAAGAGACCCAGTACTTC. It specifies CASSGRGGVKETQYF.

This sequence joins TRBV6-5 and TRBJ1-6; 9 bases line up with TRBD1. The CDR3 runs to 14 residues. The V and J ends lost 6 bases and 4 bases, in that order; junction bases with no gene match: 1. Germline V gives CDR1 MNHEY, CDR2 SVGAGI. CDR3 protein: CASRTGGYNSPLHF. CDR3 DNA: TGTGCCAGCAGGACAGGGGGGTATAATTCACCCCTCCACTTT.

The chain links TRBV7-9 to TRBJ2-2, with 9 nucleotides matching TRBD1. CDR1 SEHNR and CDR2 FQNEAQ come from the germline V gene (reference sequence). This CDR3 contains 14 residues. Unmatched junction bases numbered 5, after V lost 5 bases and J lost 7 bases. Here the CDR3 reads CASSLQGAIGELFF. The CDR3 nucleotides read TGTGCCAGCAGCCTACAGGGGGCAATCGGGGAGCTGTTTTTT.

The chain uses TRBV6-1 and TRBJ2-4, with D perhaps given as TRBD1 or TRBD2 (5 bases each). Looked up from germline, CDR1 is MNHNS and CDR2 is SASEGT. V was trimmed by 4 bases and J by 2 bases, leaving 12 bases between them. The CDR3 covers 15 residues. Here the CDR3 DNA reads TGTGCCAGCAGTGGAATCTGGGGGACCAAAAACATTCAGTACTTC. This sequence encodes CASSGIWGTKNIQYF.